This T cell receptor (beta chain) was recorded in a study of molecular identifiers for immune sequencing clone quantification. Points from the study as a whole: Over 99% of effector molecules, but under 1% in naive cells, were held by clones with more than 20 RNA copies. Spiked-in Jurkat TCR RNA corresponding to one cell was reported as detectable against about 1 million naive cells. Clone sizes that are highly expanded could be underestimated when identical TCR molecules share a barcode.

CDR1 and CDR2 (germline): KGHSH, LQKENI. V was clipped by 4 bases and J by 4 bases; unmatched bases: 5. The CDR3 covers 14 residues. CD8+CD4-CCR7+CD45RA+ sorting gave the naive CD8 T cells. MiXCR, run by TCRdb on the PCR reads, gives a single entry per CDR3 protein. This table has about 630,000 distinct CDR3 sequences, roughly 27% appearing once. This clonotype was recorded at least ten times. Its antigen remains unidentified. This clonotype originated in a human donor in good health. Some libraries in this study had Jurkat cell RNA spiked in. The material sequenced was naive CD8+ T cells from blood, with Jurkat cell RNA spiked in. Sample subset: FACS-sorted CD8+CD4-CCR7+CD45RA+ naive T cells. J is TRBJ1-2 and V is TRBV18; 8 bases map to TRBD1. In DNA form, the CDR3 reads TGTGCCAGCTCACAGGGGACAGGAGCCTATGGCTACACCTTC. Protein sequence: CASSQGTGAYGYTF.